Below, 9 T cell receptor beta chains from the same sample are listed, as sequenced in a study of cytomegalovirus exposure and HLA in healthy donors. Researchers ran the PCR with 60 Vbeta and 13 Jbeta primers. Sequenced by immunoSEQ multiplex PCR; TCRdb stores in-frame clones only, minus some. This table holds 120,000 to 150,000 clones, 60% to 85% found once. Sequencing was performed on PBMCs. These receptors were collected from a man aged 35 to 55 in good health and CMV-seropositive.

V gene TRBV5-6 combines with J gene TRBJ1-6; 8 nucleotides agree with TRBD1. Per the germline V gene, CDR1 is SGHDT and CDR2 is YYEEEE. Trimming cost V 0 bases and J 7 bases; bases outside gene matches: 9. The CDR3 extends over 17 amino acids. CDR3 coding DNA: TGTGCCAGCAGCTTGGGGCAGGGGGCGATTAAAAATTCACCCCTCCACTTT. Its translation: CASSLGQGAIKNSPLHF.

The chain uses TRBV7-2 and TRBJ1-5; 11 nucleotides agree with TRBD1. The germline V gene encodes CDR1 SGHTA and CDR2 FQGNSA. The J segment lost 7 bases and the V segment lost 4 bases, leaving 6 bases of the junction unmatched. This CDR3 is built from 15 residues. CDR3 bases: TGTGCCAGCAGCTCAGGGACAGGGGGTTGGCAGCCCCAGCATTTT. Translating it yields CASSSGTGGWQPQHF.

The chain combines TRBV7-2 with TRBJ2-7; TRBD2 aligns across 15 bases. The J segment lost 6 bases and the V segment lost 2 bases, leaving 8 bases of the junction unmatched. Germline CDR1 is SGHTA and CDR2 is FQGNSA. This CDR3 is 17 amino acids long. The CDR3 DNA reads as TGTGCCAGCAGCTTATGGACTAGCGGGGGGGCCAGTTTCGAGCAGTACTTC. The encoded protein is CASSLWTSGGASFEQYF.

V is TRBV10-2 and J is TRBJ1-6, with a weak D call TRBD1 (6 bases). The germline CDR1 and CDR2 sequences are WSHSY and SAAADI. Trimming shortened V by 11 bases and J by 9 bases, and 17 bases separated the two germline ends. The CDR3 is 13 amino acids. The CDR3: CAAARGIGSPLHF. The CDR3 region has the DNA TGCGCCGCTGCCAGGGGCATCGGTTCACCCCTCCACTTT.

This clone was picked up a small number of times. The gene calls are TRBV5-6 and TRBJ1-1; D remains unclear. The V end was cut by 0 bases, the J end by 2 bases, with 5 bases between. Germline CDR1 is SGHDT and CDR2 is YYEEEE. The CDR3 runs to 13 residues. This CDR3 is CASSLARNTEAFF. In DNA, the CDR3 is TGTGCCAGCAGCTTGGCGAGAAACACTGAAGCTTTCTTT.

The V and J genes are TRBV6-1 and TRBJ2-7; 10 bases are shared with TRBD2. Trimming took 1 base from V and 7 from J; bases not matched to a gene: 4. Germline CDR1 and CDR2: MNHNS and SASEGT. The CDR3 is 14 residues long. This CDR3 reads CASSEGTSGLEQYF. The CDR3 coding sequence is TGTGCCAGCAGTGAAGGGACTAGCGGTCTGGAGCAGTACTTC.

J is TRBJ2-6 and V is TRBV2; D is possibly TRBD2 (5 bases). The CDR3 is 18 residues long. In germline, CDR1 is SNHLY, CDR2 FYNNEI. The ends were cut back, 2 bases at V and 4 bases at J, with 18 bases in the middle. The CDR3 reads CASSERGRTSDGANVLTF. The CDR3 DNA follows: TGTGCCAGCAGTGAACGGGGTAGGACCTCGGACGGGGCCAACGTCCTGACTTTC.

V usage is TRBV2 and J usage is TRBJ2-4; weak D call: TRBD2 (6 bases). Germline CDR1 and CDR2: SNHLY and FYNNEI. This CDR3 spans 16 amino acids. V gave up 4 bases and J gave up 2 bases, with 15 bases separating them. The CDR3 is CASSVGGVLTKNIQYF. The CDR3 DNA reads TGTGCCAGCAGTGTGGGCGGGGTTCTAACCAAAAACATTCAGTACTTC.

CDR3 nucleotide sequence: TGTGCCAGTAGTTACAGGGAAAATCAGCCCCAGCATTTT. Its protein product is CASSYRENQPQHF. The V call is TRBV19, the J call TRBJ1-5, with a weak D call TRBD1 (6 bases). V was trimmed by 5 bases and J by 4 bases, leaving 9 bases between them. Germline assignment: CDR1 LNHDA and CDR2 SQIVND (reference sequence). The CDR3 is 13 residues long.